The rows below give T cell receptor beta chains drawn from one sample of a study of shared clonotypes between healthy human individuals. Method: immunoSEQ multiplex PCR; TCRdb's copy keeps in-frame clones and lacks some. The sample shows more than 2 million clones, about 94% of them seen only once. Sequencing was done on a sample of naive CD8+ T cells sorted from blood. These receptors all come from a man between 18 and 29 years old in good health. CDR3s include the opening cysteine and the closing phenylalanine or tryptophan. A D gene is named only where the DNA matches it firmly. Part of the rows lack a size; the others show once, few, many or a class for expanded clones.

d_call: NA; clone_size: NA; v_call: TRBV7-9; j_call: TRBJ1-1; cdr3_aa: CASSPLRGENTEAFF; cdr3_nt: TGTGCCAGCTCCCCGCTCAGGGGAGAGAACACTGAAGCTTTCTTT
d_call: TRBD2; clone_size: NA; v_call: TRBV4-3; j_call: TRBJ2-7; cdr3_aa: CASSQDLWSGRSHEQYF; cdr3_nt: TGCGCCAGCAGCCAAGATTTGTGGAGCGGGAGGAGCCACGAGCAGTACTTC
d_call: TRBD1; clone_size: NA; v_call: TRBV5-5; j_call: TRBJ2-7; cdr3_aa: CASSPGTGRYEQYF; cdr3_nt: TGTGCCAGCAGCCCCGGGACAGGGCGCTACGAGCAGTACTTC
d_call: TRBD1; clone_size: NA; v_call: TRBV23-1; j_call: TRBJ1-1; cdr3_aa: CANPGQGLNTEAFF; cdr3_nt: TGCGCGAATCCCGGACAGGGATTGAACACTGAAGCTTTCTTT
d_call: NA; clone_size: NA; v_call: TRBV19; j_call: TRBJ2-7; cdr3_aa: CASSIDQWGTEQYF; cdr3_nt: TGTGCCAGTAGTATAGATCAATGGGGGACCGAGCAGTACTTC
d_call: NA; clone_size: NA; v_call: TRBV27; j_call: TRBJ2-5; cdr3_aa: CASSHSGTEGDQYF; cdr3_nt: TGTGCCAGCAGTCATAGCGGTACTGAGGGAGACCAGTACTTC
d_call: NA; clone_size: NA; v_call: TRBV7-6; j_call: TRBJ2-1; cdr3_aa: CASSLGFGHNEQFF; cdr3_nt: TGTGCCAGCAGCTTAGGTTTCGGACACAATGAGCAGTTCTTC
d_call: TRBD1; clone_size: NA; v_call: TRBV9; j_call: TRBJ2-4; cdr3_aa: CASSVEGALENIQYF; cdr3_nt: TGTGCCAGCAGCGTAGAGGGGGCGCTTGAAAACATTCAGTACTTC
d_call: TRBD2; clone_size: NA; v_call: TRBV10-2; j_call: TRBJ2-7; cdr3_aa: CASSGTSGVSYEQYF; cdr3_nt: TGCGCCAGCAGTGGGACTAGCGGGGTCTCCTACGAGCAGTACTTC
d_call: NA; clone_size: NA; v_call: TRBV4-1; j_call: TRBJ2-2; cdr3_aa: CASSQETRITGELFF; cdr3_nt: TGCGCCAGCAGCCAAGAGACCCGGATTACCGGGGAGCTGTTTTTT
d_call: TRBD1; clone_size: NA; v_call: TRBV27; j_call: TRBJ2-7; cdr3_aa: CASSLSWTGGQYEQYF; cdr3_nt: TGTGCCAGCAGTTTATCTTGGACAGGGGGCCAGTACGAGCAGTACTTC
d_call: TRBD1; clone_size: NA; v_call: TRBV7-9; j_call: TRBJ2-5; cdr3_aa: CASSLGWWPQGALETQYF; cdr3_nt: TGTGCCAGCAGCTTAGGATGGTGGCCCCAGGGGGCTCTAGAGACCCAGTACTTC
d_call: NA; clone_size: once; v_call: TRBV5-6; j_call: TRBJ2-7; cdr3_aa: CASSQIPQDEQYF; cdr3_nt: TGTGCCAGCAGCCAAATCCCCCAGGACGAGCAGTACTTC
d_call: NA; clone_size: NA; v_call: TRBV10-1; j_call: TRBJ2-2; cdr3_aa: CASRPRSNTGELFF; cdr3_nt: TGCGCCAGCCGACCCAGATCGAACACCGGGGAGCTGTTTTTT
d_call: NA; clone_size: NA; v_call: TRBV29-1; j_call: TRBJ2-2; cdr3_aa: CSVEDSGTGTGELFF; cdr3_nt: TGCAGCGTTGAAGATAGCGGAACAGGCACCGGGGAGCTGTTTTTT
d_call: TRBD2; clone_size: NA; v_call: TRBV7-2; j_call: TRBJ2-7; cdr3_aa: CASSPMGLVIYEQYF; cdr3_nt: TGTGCCAGCAGCCCTATGGGACTAGTGATCTACGAGCAGTACTTC
d_call: NA; clone_size: once; v_call: TRBV7-8; j_call: TRBJ2-7; cdr3_aa: CASSFAGSSGLNSYEQYF; cdr3_nt: TGTGCCAGCAGCTTCGCCGGGAGTAGCGGTCTCAACTCCTACGAGCAGTACTTC
d_call: TRBD2; clone_size: NA; v_call: TRBV4-3; j_call: TRBJ2-1; cdr3_aa: CASSQGLAEGGTYEQFF; cdr3_nt: TGCGCCAGCAGCCAAGGACTAGCGGAGGGGGGTACATATGAGCAGTTCTTC
d_call: TRBD2; clone_size: NA; v_call: TRBV4-3; j_call: TRBJ2-1; cdr3_aa: CASSLETSGGHNEQFF; cdr3_nt: TGCGCCAGCAGCCTAGAGACTAGCGGGGGTCACAATGAGCAGTTCTTC
d_call: TRBD2; clone_size: NA; v_call: TRBV10-3; j_call: TRBJ2-7; cdr3_aa: CATLAGGTYEQYF; cdr3_nt: TGTGCCACTCTAGCGGGAGGGACCTACGAGCAGTACTTC
d_call: TRBD1; clone_size: NA; v_call: TRBV5-5; j_call: TRBJ1-1; cdr3_aa: CASTGGVSEAFF; cdr3_nt: TGTGCCAGCACAGGGGGCGTCAGTGAAGCTTTCTTT
d_call: NA; clone_size: NA; v_call: TRBV6-5; j_call: TRBJ2-7; cdr3_aa: CASSPSIYEQYF; cdr3_nt: TGTGCCAGCAGTCCAAGCATCTACGAGCAGTACTTC
d_call: NA; clone_size: NA; v_call: TRBV7-8; j_call: TRBJ2-1; cdr3_aa: CAIPRGSYNEQFF; cdr3_nt: TGTGCCATTCCGCGGGGATCCTACAATGAGCAGTTCTTC
d_call: NA; clone_size: NA; v_call: TRBV9; j_call: TRBJ2-7; cdr3_aa: CASSPSGRADEQYF; cdr3_nt: TGTGCCAGCAGCCCCTCGGGAAGGGCCGACGAGCAGTACTTC
d_call: TRBD2; clone_size: NA; v_call: TRBV5-6; j_call: TRBJ2-1; cdr3_aa: CASSLLAGYNEQFF; cdr3_nt: TGTGCCAGCAGCTTGCTAGCGGGTTACAATGAGCAGTTCTTC
d_call: NA; clone_size: NA; v_call: TRBV2; j_call: TRBJ2-7; cdr3_aa: CASSILLQSSYEQYF; cdr3_nt: TGTGCCAGCAGTATACTACTCCAAAGCTCCTACGAGCAGTACTTC
d_call: TRBD1; clone_size: NA; v_call: TRBV2; j_call: TRBJ2-3; cdr3_aa: CASGYRGFGSTDTQYF; cdr3_nt: TGTGCCAGCGGATACAGGGGGTTCGGGTCCACAGATACGCAGTATTTT
d_call: NA; clone_size: few; v_call: TRBV7-8; j_call: TRBJ1-1; cdr3_aa: CASSPQGMNTEAFF; cdr3_nt: TGTGCCAGCAGCCCACAGGGCATGAACACTGAAGCTTTCTTT
d_call: NA; clone_size: NA; v_call: TRBV20-1; j_call: TRBJ2-1; cdr3_aa: CSARIIGEQFF; cdr3_nt: TGCAGTGCTAGGATCATAGGAGAGCAGTTCTTC
d_call: NA; clone_size: NA; v_call: TRBV7-9; j_call: TRBJ2-7; cdr3_aa: CASSLGAGVTYEQYF; cdr3_nt: TGTGCCAGCAGCTTAGGTGCAGGGGTTACCTACGAGCAGTACTTC
d_call: NA; clone_size: NA; v_call: TRBV7-8; j_call: TRBJ1-5; cdr3_aa: CASSLFFPRGGDQPQHF; cdr3_nt: TGTGCCAGCAGCTTATTTTTTCCCCGGGGAGGGGATCAGCCCCAGCATTTT
d_call: NA; clone_size: NA; v_call: TRBV7-9; j_call: TRBJ1-2; cdr3_aa: CASSLIGPGYTF; cdr3_nt: TGTGCCAGCAGCTTAATCGGTCCTGGCTACACCTTC
d_call: NA; clone_size: NA; v_call: TRBV27; j_call: TRBJ1-4; cdr3_aa: CASRLTGSGEKLFF; cdr3_nt: TGTGCCAGCAGGTTAACAGGGTCAGGAGAAAAACTGTTTTTT
d_call: NA; clone_size: NA; v_call: TRBV7-9; j_call: TRBJ2-7; cdr3_aa: CASSLGRGIYEQYF; cdr3_nt: TGTGCCAGCAGCTTGGGTCGGGGGATTTACGAGCAGTACTTC
d_call: NA; clone_size: NA; v_call: TRBV7-3; j_call: TRBJ1-1; cdr3_aa: CASSLAGLNTEAFF; cdr3_nt: TGTGCCAGCAGCCTTGCTGGGCTGAACACTGAAGCTTTCTTT
d_call: TRBD1; clone_size: NA; v_call: TRBV5-1; j_call: TRBJ2-2; cdr3_aa: CASRQDREGTGELFF; cdr3_nt: TGCGCCAGCAGACAGGACAGGGAAGGGACCGGGGAGCTGTTTTTT
d_call: NA; clone_size: NA; v_call: TRBV30; j_call: TRBJ2-7; cdr3_aa: CAWNEGSSYEQYF; cdr3_nt: TGTGCCTGGAATGAAGGGTCGTCCTACGAGCAGTACTTC
d_call: TRBD1; clone_size: NA; v_call: TRBV5-4; j_call: TRBJ1-2; cdr3_aa: CASSPQGGGYTF; cdr3_nt: TGTGCCAGCAGCCCACAGGGGGGTGGCTACACCTTC
d_call: NA; clone_size: NA; v_call: TRBV28; j_call: TRBJ2-7; cdr3_aa: CASSSYGQGYSYEQYF; cdr3_nt: TGTGCCAGCAGTTCATACGGGCAGGGCTACTCCTACGAGCAGTACTTC
d_call: NA; clone_size: NA; v_call: TRBV7-6; j_call: TRBJ2-1; cdr3_aa: CASSPSSGEQFF; cdr3_nt: TGTGCCAGCAGCCCCTCAAGCGGGGAGCAGTTCTTC
d_call: TRBD2; clone_size: NA; v_call: TRBV9; j_call: TRBJ2-3; cdr3_aa: CASSATSGNRDTQYF; cdr3_nt: TGTGCCAGCAGTGCCACTAGCGGGAACAGAGATACGCAGTATTTT
d_call: TRBD1; clone_size: NA; v_call: TRBV2; j_call: TRBJ1-6; cdr3_aa: CASSTLGTANNSPLHF; cdr3_nt: TGTGCCAGCAGCACACTCGGGACAGCTAATAATTCACCCCTCCACTTT
d_call: NA; clone_size: many; v_call: TRBV30; j_call: TRBJ1-6; cdr3_aa: CAWREVYNSPLHF; cdr3_nt: TGTGCCTGGAGAGAGGTCTATAATTCACCCCTCCACTTT
d_call: NA; clone_size: NA; v_call: TRBV9; j_call: TRBJ1-2; cdr3_aa: CASSVGPADYGYTF; cdr3_nt: TGTGCCAGCAGCGTTGGTCCCGCGGACTATGGCTACACCTTC
d_call: TRBD1; clone_size: NA; v_call: TRBV25-1; j_call: TRBJ2-7; cdr3_aa: CASSASGTGYEQYF; cdr3_nt: TGTGCCAGCAGTGCCTCCGGGACAGGGTACGAGCAGTACTTC
d_call: NA; clone_size: NA; v_call: TRBV7-9; j_call: TRBJ2-7; cdr3_aa: CASSLPTWDSPSHEQYF; cdr3_nt: TGTGCCAGCAGCTTACCTACCTGGGACTCTCCTTCCCACGAGCAGTACTTC
d_call: NA; clone_size: NA; v_call: TRBV5-8; j_call: TRBJ2-5; cdr3_aa: CASSLRIQETQYF; cdr3_nt: TGTGCCAGCAGCTTACGGATCCAAGAGACCCAGTACTTC
d_call: NA; clone_size: NA; v_call: TRBV2; j_call: TRBJ1-4; cdr3_aa: CAAGADPTNEKLFF; cdr3_nt: TGTGCCGCAGGGGCGGACCCAACTAATGAAAAACTGTTTTTT
d_call: NA; clone_size: NA; v_call: TRBV5-7; j_call: TRBJ1-5; cdr3_aa: CASRTGKGQPQHF; cdr3_nt: TGTGCCAGCAGAACAGGGAAGGGACAGCCCCAGCATTTT
d_call: NA; clone_size: NA; v_call: TRBV13; j_call: TRBJ2-1; cdr3_aa: CASSSLGLYNEQFF; cdr3_nt: TGTGCCAGCAGTTCCTTGGGGCTCTACAATGAGCAGTTCTTC
d_call: NA; clone_size: NA; v_call: TRBV19; j_call: TRBJ1-2; cdr3_aa: CASLGGSAGYGYTF; cdr3_nt: TGTGCCAGCCTGGGGGGGAGCGCCGGCTATGGCTACACCTTC
d_call: NA; clone_size: NA; v_call: TRBV11-2; j_call: TRBJ2-7; cdr3_aa: CASSFFRGSSYEQYF; cdr3_nt: TGTGCCAGCAGCTTCTTTCGGGGGAGCTCCTACGAGCAGTACTTC
d_call: TRBD2; clone_size: NA; v_call: TRBV7-8; j_call: TRBJ2-7; cdr3_aa: CASSFGLAGAKDHEQYF; cdr3_nt: TGTGCCAGCAGCTTCGGACTAGCGGGGGCGAAGGACCACGAGCAGTACTTC
d_call: NA; clone_size: NA; v_call: TRBV7-6; j_call: TRBJ1-1; cdr3_aa: CASSLGQGLAEAFF; cdr3_nt: TGTGCCAGCAGCTTAGGGCAGGGGTTGGCTGAAGCTTTCTTT
d_call: TRBD1; clone_size: NA; v_call: TRBV30; j_call: TRBJ1-5; cdr3_aa: CAWSPGTVFNQPQHF; cdr3_nt: TGTGCCTGGAGTCCCGGGACAGTTTTCAATCAGCCCCAGCATTTT